This is a list of T cell receptor beta chains from one sample in a study of monozygotic twins with inflammatory bowel disease. TCRdb derives one entry per CDR3 protein from the 5' RACE reads, leaving out DNA. Its listing shows 350,000 to 500,000 distinct CDR3 sequences. Specimen: blood. These receptors were collected from a human donor with ulcerative colitis or Crohn's disease, or a healthy co-twin of an affected twin (not recorded which). CDR3s include the opening cysteine and the closing phenylalanine or tryptophan.

V,J,CDR3
TRBV4-2,TRBJ1-5,CASSQGTNPGQPQHF
TRBV4-2,TRBJ2-1,CASKRDRAYNEQFF
TRBV14,TRBJ2-1,CASSLTWGGSSYNEQFF
TRBV7-9,TRBJ2-1,CASRLIGTEEQFF
TRBV7-3,TRBJ2-2,CASSLFAAGELFF
TRBV12-3/TRBV12-4,TRBJ1-2,CASSLAANYGYTF
TRBV5-1,TRBJ2-7,CASSLEYGTLFGEQYF
TRBV6-6,TRBJ2-3,CASGPSGGGDTQYF
TRBV11-2,TRBJ2-1,CASSPTGGASSYNEQFF
TRBV6-1,TRBJ1-5,CASSNAARGQPQHF
TRBV5-5,TRBJ1-2,CASSLGVQSPHGYTF
TRBV29-1,TRBJ1-1,CSGRDGDTEAFF
TRBV5-1,TRBJ2-1,CASSWGGAGSNEQFF
TRBV28,TRBJ2-1,CASSLGQGRIF
TRBV6-6,TRBJ1-4,CASSYPGAGEKLFF
TRBV6-1,TRBJ2-6,CASSPGRLAGSGANVLTF
TRBV7-2,TRBJ2-3,CASSQTKPSSSTQYF
TRBV25-1,TRBJ1-1,CASSDSQGITEAFF
TRBV27,TRBJ1-5,CASSPTAYSNQPQHF
TRBV12-3/TRBV12-4,TRBJ1-1,CASSSGQSAEAFF
TRBV10-3,TRBJ2-3,CAISPGLAGGSTDTQYF
TRBV19,TRBJ1-1,CASSAQGWNTEAFF
TRBV21-1,TRBJ2-3,CASSSRGCWGTGGPCTDTQYF
TRBV5-6,TRBJ2-5,CASSLPSAGREKETQYF
TRBV6-5,TRBJ2-5,CATREREETQYF
TRBV7-2,TRBJ2-1,CASSSGLAGVDEQFF
TRBV5-6,TRBJ2-2,CASSLYGQGYTGELFF
TRBV20-1,TRBJ2-5,CSARTAGQETQYF
TRBV6-9,TRBJ2-3,CATGGAECRDTQYF
TRBV6-5,TRBJ1-2,CASSYYGNGYTF
TRBV5-1,TRBJ1-1,CASSLTGPNTEAFF
TRBV6-6,TRBJ1-4,CASSLQGGGEKLFF
TRBV28,TRBJ2-7,CASSFNLANNPWEQYF
TRBV7-2,TRBJ2-3,CASSLTGIADTQYF
TRBV5-1,TRBJ2-1,CATQGENMNEQLF
TRBV10-3,TRBJ2-1,CAAGQDNEQFF
TRBV2,TRBJ2-5,CASSVGSTQGQTQYF
TRBV7-8,TRBJ1-2,CASSRTGPSINYGYTF
TRBV7-2,TRBJ1-2,CASSLAPWRDTF
TRBV5-1,TRBJ2-7,CASSPPRTGVLDEQYF